This T cell receptor beta chain was identified in a study of T cell responses to AZD1222 COVID-19 vaccine. The study, taken as a whole, reports: A rise in Spike-specific TCR breadth and depth followed two AZD1222 doses.

The assay was immunoSEQ multiplex PCR, and TCRdb's table has in-frame clones only and misses some. The table shows some 54,000 clones, with 70% to 90% occurring only once. On this clone: Its antigen is unknown.

The TCR originated in an adult in good health. The input for sequencing was peripheral blood, taken on day 0 of AZD1222 vaccination.

CDR3 DNA sequence: TGTGCCAGCAGTCTTTCGAATTCACCCCTCCACTTT. It translates to CASSLSNSPLHF. V usage is TRBV28 and J usage is TRBJ1-6; D gene unclear. Germline values: CDR1 MDHEN, CDR2 SYDVKM. This CDR3 is built from 12 residues. V was clipped by 5 bases and J by 7 bases, with 6 bases between them.